This T cell receptor beta chain derives from a study of cytomegalovirus exposure and HLA in healthy donors listed by TCRdb under 2017. About the investigation overall: According to an earlier analysis of several hundred of the donors, roughly 180 million T cells yielded 95 million to 140 million unique TCR beta sequences and about 300 Gb of sequence data. About 330 gigabases of sequencing data and approximately 92 million unique TCR sequences made up an early release that covered over 550 HLA-typed donors. The genetic ancestry cluster associated with self-reported Caucasian donors included 80% to 90% of the approximately 400 genotyped donors. The study aimed to test whether signatures of past pathogen exposure could be identified by cataloging public T cell receptors. The T cell repertoires of under 750 subjects were profiled by immunosequencing and related to cytomegalovirus serostatus. A separate validation cohort of over a hundred different subjects was used in addition to the roughly 720-subject first cohort. The study combined high-throughput TCR immunosequencing, statistical association of individual TCRs with disease status, and machine learning to predict cytomegalovirus infection status. In a later analysis, previously published TCR beta repertoires from 666 donors were re-analyzed and high-resolution HLA genotyping was added so that TCR occurrence patterns could be studied. Rather than drawing on any new phenotypic data, the later analysis identified candidate immune exposures from TCR beta sequences and the way those sequences occurred across donors. An earlier analysis of 587 of the donors applied high-throughput TCR beta sequencing to assess whether each TCR beta V gene segment acted as functional or pseudogenic. Donor age, sex, ethnicity and CMV serostatus were compiled alongside the repertoire data. In a later genetic analysis, genome-wide SNP genotypes for about 65% of the 666 donors were used, and that subset was treated as a discovery cohort. All discovery cohort repertoires had been generated on a single sequencing platform. HLA typing included class I and class II loci at four-digit resolution. The number of typed donors differed by locus: about 620-640 for A, B, C, DRB1 and DQB1; approximately 520 for DQA1; about 600 for DPA1; and about 450 for DPB1. Roughly 5 DR-DQ haplotypes were treated as single units for association and clustering because of strong linkage in the cohort. Among about 360 genotyped donors of the cohort, an average of about 240,000 unique TCR beta nucleotide sequences were sequenced per donor, roughly 20% of them non-productive. Overall study outcomes, separate from this receptor: When HLA alleles, especially DR and DQ, strongly co-occurred, attributing TCR associations to individual alleles was difficult. In the study, 150 to 200 TCR beta chains were listed as associated with cytomegalovirus. A group of highly shared sequence variants was considered likely to be a technical artifact of the sequencing pipeline. This cohort had only TCR beta chains sequenced, and the lack of alpha or paired-chain data limited which features could be detected. A later analysis found that most CMV-associated TCR beta chains appeared HLA-restricted, with HLA associations seemingly driven largely by CMV exposure. In a later analysis, HLA-associated TCR beta chains showed more clonal expansion and lower generation probabilities than non-associated chains that were equally common. Correlated functional status among segregating V segments might reflect linkage disequilibrium, but an unknown experimental factor could not be ruled out. At a false discovery rate of 0.05, a later analysis linked under 20,000 TCR beta sequences to specific HLA alleles. The classifier was reported to diagnose cytomegalovirus status with high specificity and sensitivity in both the original and validation cohorts. In an earlier analysis of about 600 of the donors, most TCR beta V segments appeared in productive rearrangements about 87% or about 30% of the time, broadly matching IMGT annotations. According to a later analysis, TCR association rates differed among HLA loci, with DRB1 alleles showing the most associated TCRs and HLA-C alleles showing the fewest. Because HLA typing was unavailable for some donors at each locus, only the typed subset was used in association tests. The authors suggested that the approach could potentially be generalized to other disease states and immunological phenotypes. Presence/absence analyses assumed roughly uniform sequencing depth across donors, an assumption that may not hold. Because counts were too low, 15 or so rarely observed V segments, including chromosome 9 orphons, were excluded from the earlier analysis of several hundred of the donors. In a later analysis, several top co-occurrence clusters were reported to appear linked to parvovirus B19, influenza, CMV and Epstein-Barr virus. A further reported finding was that TCR beta sequences accurately predicted the HLA-A and HLA-B alleles for most subjects in the first cohort. Some IMGT-functional V segments, including TRBV6-2 and TRBV6-3, could not be distinguished by the 87-base-pair reads and were therefore excluded. A later genetic analysis associated a missense DCLRE1C variant with V-gene and J-gene trimming of TCR beta chains, and an independent cohort replicated the association. Across donors, most TCR sequences were observed very rarely, whereas some public TCRs were present in many individuals. In vitro tests confirmed that a few of the cytomegalovirus-associated TCR beta chains recognize cytomegalovirus antigens. For the cohort, immune exposure information was limited to CMV serostatus. In a later genetic analysis, fewer N-insertions in productive TCRs were reported among donors in an Asian-associated ancestry cluster than the approximately 710-donor mean.

The CDR3 numbers 14 residues from cysteine through phenylalanine. Solely the CDR3 DNA is kept, with 42 bases framed from the first base. CDR1 and CDR2 are read off the germline V gene as SQVTM and ANQGSEA. For this chain, trimming is 5 bases at the V end and 8 bases at the J end, and the number of junction bases without a gene match is 11. In total, approximately 610 healthy bone marrow donors made up the cohort. At the time of sampling, every cohort member was nominally healthy, though immune exposures that went unrecorded were likely present. The donor tested CMV seropositive, placing the donor among the 250 to 300 seropositive members of the cohort. A peripheral blood sample was collected from each donor, and TCR beta sequencing was performed on peripheral blood mononuclear cells. Genomic DNA extraction from the blood cell samples was performed with the Qiagen DNeasy Blood Extraction Kit. Libraries were made using the immunoSEQ multiplex PCR assay. For the multiplex PCR, a mixture combining 60 forward primers for TCR Vbeta segments and 13 reverse primers for TCR Jbeta segments was used. Amplification of the CDR3 region of rearranged TCR beta genes was performed with a multiplex PCR assay on genomic DNA. Amplified TCR beta libraries were sequenced as 87-base-pair reads on the Illumina HiSeq System. Per the authors' processing: In a later analysis, 70 million to 95 million unique TCR beta chains were counted across the approximately 670 repertoires, and some 10 million of these chains were shared by at least two donors. Raw reads were error-corrected and collapsed into unique sequences with a nearest-neighbor algorithm that merged closely related sequences to remove PCR and sequencing errors. V, D and J gene segments were assigned by aligning CDR3 sequences to IMGT reference sequences. Each retained sequence needed at least a six-nucleotide match to both a V gene segment and a J gene segment. A rearrangement counted as productive if the CDR3 had no stop codons and remained in frame with V and J, and every other rearrangement counted as non-productive. CDR3 was defined by IMGT convention, running from the second conserved V-encoded cysteine to the conserved J-encoded phenylalanine. In an earlier analysis of more than 550 of the donors, sequences lacking an unambiguous match to a single V gene segment were excluded. An earlier analysis of a few hundred of the donors called V segments functional above 56.7% productive rearrangements and segregating when the between-donor standard deviation exceeded 5%. A statistical classification framework was developed to diagnose cytomegalovirus status using the catalog of TCR beta chain sequences. In a later analysis, V and J genes were assigned by comparing TCR nucleotide sequences against IMGT/GENE-DB human TR gene sequences. A later analysis assigned CDR3 sequences and most-parsimonious VDJ recombination scenarios with the TCRdist pipeline. A later analysis defined each TCR beta chain by its CDR3 amino acid sequence plus V-gene family, and excluded reads lacking a unique V-gene family. In a later analysis, some 600 highly shared, low-generation-probability nucleotide sequences were removed to address suspected cross-contamination and a sequencing artifact. In a later analysis, a clonal expansion index for each public chain was calculated from normalized within-repertoire ranks of inferred template counts. In a later analysis, generation probabilities were computed with a VDJ recombination model fitted to out-of-frame rearrangements, and the resulting probabilities were checked against IGoR. In a later analysis, hypergeometric tests were used to score TCR-TCR, TCR-HLA and TCR-CMV co-occurrence, with a repertoire-size bias correction applied to TCR pairs. To estimate false discovery rates, a later analysis permuted the HLA or CMV assignments 20 times. A later analysis grouped co-occurring TCRs with DBSCAN, adding TCRdist sequence similarity when clustering within HLA-allele-positive subsets. For co-occurrence clustering, repertoires with fewer than 30,000 or more than 120,000 public chains were excluded, along with a handful of repertoires with anomalous nucleotide sharing. Imported from immuneACCESS, the table was reduced by TCRdb to in-frame sequences with V and J called. These copies leave out some clones; in studies compared against another copy, an unresolved V gene accounts for under half, and the cause of the remainder is not known. V and J calls and clone size are copied from that table; D and trimming were computed from the DNA. A total of 250,000 to 350,000 clones appear in this sample, 80% to 90% of them only once. Around 3.7% of the sample belongs to the ten largest clones.

About this clone itself: Its target antigen remains unknown. Base qualities are not at hand, and no much larger clone is one base apart.

The source material was PBMCs. This receptor chain uses TRBV29-1 and TRBJ1-2; 10 middle bases align to TRBD1. The TCR sequence derives from a man in his forties in good health and CMV-seropositive. The DNA reads as follows: TGCAGCGTTCCCTGGGACAGGGGTTTTCAGGGCTACACCTTC. This sequence encodes CSVPWDRGFQGYTF. With the rest looked up from the reference TRBV29-1 and TRBJ1-2 genes rather than sequenced, the full variable domain is SAVISQKPSRDICQRGTSLTIQCQVDSQVTMMFWYRQQPGQSLTLIATANQGSEATYESGFVIDKFPISRPNLTFSTLTVSNMSPEDSSIYLCSVPWDRGFQGYTFGSGTRLTVV.